Below are 8 T cell receptor beta chains sequenced from a single sample in a study of cytomegalovirus exposure and HLA in healthy donors. PCR primers comprised 60 Vbeta and 13 Jbeta primers. The table came from immunoSEQ multiplex PCR; TCRdb's copy has only in-frame clones and leaves some out. The repertoire holds some 190,000 clones, with around 80% as singletons. Sequencing was done on a sample of PBMCs. Receptor source: a man between 18 and 35 years old in good health and CMV-seronegative.

The chain uses TRBV28 and TRBJ1-4; 7 positions agree with TRBD1. The V and J ends lost 10 bases and 11 bases, in that order; junction bases with no gene match: 13. This CDR3 contains 13 residues. Germline V gene sequence: CDR1 MDHEN, CDR2 SYDVKM. CDR3 DNA sequence: TGTGCCATCCTAGACAGGGACGCGTGGAAACTGTTTTTT. It specifies CAILDRDAWKLFF. Full variable domain (rest looked up from reference TRBV28 and TRBJ1-4): DVKVTQSSRYLVKRTGEKVFLECVQDMDHENMFWYRQDPGLGLRLIYFSYDVKMKEKGDIPEGYSVSREKKERFSLILESASTNQTSMYLCAILDRDAWKLFFGSGTQLSVL.

The V call is TRBV10-3, the J call TRBJ2-7; 7 nucleotides match TRBD1. CDR3 size: 11 residues. With 10 bases clipped from V and 2 bases from J, the junction kept 2 bases outside the gene matches. Per germline, CDR1 ENHRY and CDR2 SYGVKD. The CDR3 nucleotides read TGTGCCACCGGACAGGCCTACGAGCAGTACTTC. It yields the protein CATGQAYEQYF.

DNA of the CDR3: TGTGCCTGGAGTGTAGGACAGCATAGCAATCAGCCCCAGCATTTT. Residues: CAWSVGQHSNQPQHF. This chain links TRBV30 with TRBJ1-5, with D possibly TRBD1 on 6 matching bases. Germline V lookup: CDR1 GTSNPN, CDR2 SVGIG (reference sequence). The CDR3 has 15 amino acids. V dropped 0 bases and J dropped 0 bases, with 9 bases sitting between them.

The V gene is TRBV30, the J gene TRBJ2-4; 9 bases map to TRBD1. CDR1 and CDR2 (germline): GTSNPN, SVGIG (reference sequence). The CDR3 extends over 14 amino acids. With 6 bases clipped from V and 6 bases from J, the junction kept 9 bases outside the gene matches. Here the CDR3 reads CACINRGRGNIQYF. The CDR3, as DNA: TGTGCCTGTATAAACAGGGGGCGGGGAAACATTCAGTACTTC.

This clone was recorded a few times. The rearrangement uses TRBV6-4 and TRBJ2-1; 7 nucleotides match TRBD1. This CDR3 has 15 amino acids. V trimming: 6 bases; J trimming: 3 bases; junction bases outside the gene matches: 8. The germline V gene encodes CDR1 MRHNA and CDR2 SNTAGT. The CDR3 DNA reads TGTGCCAGCAGCCCGACAGGGCTGGACTACAATGAGCAGTTCTTC. Translation gives CASSPTGLDYNEQFF.

This clone turned up a few times. This chain joins TRBV2 and TRBJ2-3; 7 nucleotides agree with TRBD2. Per germline, CDR1 SNHLY and CDR2 FYNNEI. Trimming at V came to 7 bases and at J to 1 base, leaving 11 bases not matched to a gene. This CDR3 comprises 16 residues. The CDR3 DNA reads TGTGCCAGCACCCTAGGCCCTAGCGGAGGCACAGATACGCAGTATTTT. Protein: CASTLGPSGGTDTQYF.

This clone turned up a few times. This rearrangement joins TRBV6-5 to TRBJ2-7, with TRBD1 as a possible D gene (6 bases). The CDR3 spans 15 residues. With 0 bases removed from V and 9 bases from J, the gap between germline ends came to 18 bases. In germline, CDR1 is MNHEY, CDR2 SVGAGI. The CDR3: CASSYSFRTVLSQYF. The CDR3 DNA reads TGTGCCAGCAGTTACTCCTTTCGGACAGTGCTGTCGCAGTACTTC.

J is TRBJ2-3 and V is TRBV5-6, with D perhaps TRBD1 (5 bases). Per germline, CDR1 SGHDT and CDR2 YYEEEE. V lost 5 bases, J lost 5 bases, and 12 bases lay in between. The CDR3 is made up of 13 amino acids. The chain's CDR3 is CASRTDPGDTQYF. The CDR3 nucleotides are TGTGCCAGCAGGACAGACCCCGGAGATACGCAGTATTTT.